Listed here is a single T cell receptor beta chain. Antigen: not known. The source of the sample is a study of a mutant IDH1 vaccine in newly diagnosed glioma. Study findings and constraints: There seemed to be no relation between pseudoprogression and changes in top peripheral T cell clonotypes.

Sequencing was performed with immunoSEQ multiplex PCR; in TCRdb, only in-frame clones are kept and a portion is missing. The data hold 50,000 to 55,000 clones, with 65% observed a single time. Time point meaning: week 47, end of study. Mutant IDH1 20-mer peptide, at 300 ug, made up each vaccine dose, with topical imiquimod. The donors had new WHO grade 3 or 4 astrocytomas; these were IDH1-mutant and ATRX-lost. V was shortened by 2 bases and J by 4 bases, with 11 bases between the two germline ends. Germline V gene data show CDR1 as MNHEY and CDR2 as SVGAGI. The CDR3 consists of 14 residues. The sample consisted of peripheral blood mononuclear cells (PBMCs), taken from a glioma patient whose treatment included an IDH1 peptide vaccine. The chain is built from TRBV6-5 and TRBJ1-1, with a tentative D call TRBD1 (6 bases). This sequence originates from a man aged 35 to 55 with glioma. Some clones in this sample may be carry-over from other donors' samples. The DNA for the CDR3 is TGTGCCAGCAGTTACCGGGGGCTCAGCACTGAAGCTTTCTTT. Translating gives CASSYRGLSTEAFF.